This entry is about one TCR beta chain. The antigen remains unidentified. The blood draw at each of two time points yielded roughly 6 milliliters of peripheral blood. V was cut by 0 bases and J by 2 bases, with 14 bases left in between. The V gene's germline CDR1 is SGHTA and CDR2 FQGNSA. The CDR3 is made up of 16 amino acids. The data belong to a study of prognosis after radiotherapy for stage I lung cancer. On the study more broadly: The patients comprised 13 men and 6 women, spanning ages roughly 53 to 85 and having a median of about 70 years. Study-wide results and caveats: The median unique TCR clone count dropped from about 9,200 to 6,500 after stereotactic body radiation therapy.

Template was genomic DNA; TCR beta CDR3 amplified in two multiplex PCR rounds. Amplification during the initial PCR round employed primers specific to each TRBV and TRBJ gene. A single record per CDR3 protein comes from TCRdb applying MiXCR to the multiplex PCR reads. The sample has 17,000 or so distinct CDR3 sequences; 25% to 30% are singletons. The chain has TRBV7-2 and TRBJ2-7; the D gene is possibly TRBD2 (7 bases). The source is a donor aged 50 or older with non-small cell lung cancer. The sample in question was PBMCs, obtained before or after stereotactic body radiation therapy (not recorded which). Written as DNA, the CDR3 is TGTGCCAGCAGCTTAGCTAGGGGGGGGGAGCCCTACGAGCAGTACTTC. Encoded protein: CASSLARGGEPYEQYF.